Listed below are T cell receptor beta chains from one sample, sequenced in a study of spatial heterogeneity in lung cancer. TCRdb reprocessed the 5' RACE reads with MiXCR, giving one entry per CDR3 protein. The sample yields about 92,000 distinct CDR3 sequences, more than 10% seen once. The source was PBMCs, collected at surgery. All receptors come from a male donor with early-stage non-small cell lung cancer. Each CDR3 is given with its conserved first and last residue. The order of the fields is J gene, V gene, CDR3 protein.

TRBJ1-4 TRBV10-3 CAISESRQGTNEKLFF
TRBJ2-1 TRBV29-1 CSVDIAGPYNEQFF
TRBJ2-5 TRBV7-9 CASSSGQGQETQYF
TRBJ1-5 TRBV12-3/TRBV12-4 CASSWGGIQPQHF
TRBJ2-5 TRBV18 CASSPRTREGRETQYF
TRBJ2-1 TRBV11-1 CASSPRDRYNEQFF
TRBJ2-6 TRBV10-3 CAISEGGSGANVLTF
TRBJ1-5 TRBV20-1 CSTTGGNQPQHF
TRBJ1-4 TRBV7-9 CASSYQGWEDEKLFF
TRBJ2-1 TRBV6-2/TRBV6-3 CASTFRGLAGVEQFF
TRBJ1-5 TRBV6-5 CASTQGWGQPQHF
TRBJ2-1 TRBV9 CASSNSGGFDNEQFF
TRBJ2-2 TRBV7-9 CASSLEGFNTGELFF
TRBJ1-5 TRBV28 CASITPEGDQPQHF
TRBJ1-2 TRBV25-1 CASSANDLQGAHGYGYTF
TRBJ2-7 TRBV6-5 CASSGSVSSPYEQYF
TRBJ2-3 TRBV10-3 CAISESGRYTQYF
TRBJ1-3 TRBV20-1 CSARDGGVDSGNTIYF
TRBJ2-2 TRBV12-3/TRBV12-4 CASSASGTFGTGELFF
TRBJ2-2 TRBV5-4 CASSARGTGELFF
TRBJ2-1 TRBV25-1 CASSESLAAARDEQFF
TRBJ1-4 TRBV4-1 CASSQESLRAVKTNEKLFF
TRBJ1-4 TRBV30 CAWSAEKGENEKLFF
TRBJ2-1 TRBV7-3 CASSRTGGGVTYNEQFF
TRBJ1-5 TRBV15 CATSRISQPQHF
TRBJ1-2 TRBV29-1 CSVESSRTGVNGYTF
TRBJ1-5 TRBV30 CAWSPQDRQNQPQHF
TRBJ1-5 TRBV20-1 CSARLDRSNQPQHF
TRBJ2-2 TRBV24-1 CATRNGGAPGELFF
TRBJ2-3 TRBV6-4 CASSDSGGPADTQYF
TRBJ2-2 TRBV28 CASSINSARTGELFF
TRBJ1-6 TRBV7-2 CASSLEGMGDNSPLHF
TRBJ2-1 TRBV19 CASTPSFHNNEQFF
TRBJ2-3 TRBV20-1 CSARPSGTDTQYF
TRBJ2-3 TRBV24-1 CATSGFQVDTQYF
TRBJ2-3 TRBV7-2 CASSSRLAGDSGGDTQYF
TRBJ2-5 TRBV6-5 CASSPPLTSGRQETQYF
TRBJ2-5 TRBV5-1 CASSTAGGSQETQYF
TRBJ1-6 TRBV4-3 CASSQDIRDSPLHF
TRBJ2-3 TRBV12-3/TRBV12-4 CASTDSGRGTDTQYF
TRBJ1-2 TRBV10-3 CAIATEANYGYTF
TRBJ1-6 TRBV4-3 CASSQAAGASPLHF
TRBJ1-5 TRBV27 CASSPWTGINQPQHF
TRBJ2-5 TRBV7-2 CASSHSGSLGWNQYF
TRBJ2-7 TRBV20-1 CSATFSVGGYEQYF
TRBJ2-7 TRBV6-6 CASSPPGTKGGNEQYF
TRBJ1-4 TRBV12-3/TRBV12-4 CASSYVEKLFF